Here is one T cell receptor beta chain with its context. Its target is not known. The sample originates from a study of CD8 T cells in Susac syndrome. Overall study findings and caveats: The study admitted that it had a relatively small number of individuals in its TCR sequencing and HLA analysis.

The multiple sclerosis controls comprised treatment-naive patients whose relapsing-remitting disease was stable or active. An input of roughly 0.5 to 1 ug of RNA was subjected to reverse transcription using random hexamers. Coverage of TCR beta CDR3 amplification by immunoSEQ multiplex PCR extended to 54 Vbeta and 13 Jbeta. TCRdb fed the immunoSEQ multiplex PCR reads into MiXCR, producing one record per CDR3 protein. The sample contains 160,000 or so distinct CDR3 sequences, approximately 93% of which appear only once. The receptor's source is a human donor with multiple sclerosis. The sequenced sample consisted of CD4+ T cells from PBMCs.

CDR3 in amino acids: CASRDTDTQYF. CDR3 nucleotide sequence: TGTGCCAGCAGGGACACAGATACGCAGTATTTT. The chain links TRBV12-3 or TRBV12-4 to TRBJ2-3; no clear D gene. CDR3 length: 11 amino acids. V dropped 6 bases and J dropped 2 bases, with 3 bases sitting between them.